One and the same sample provided the 24 T cell receptor beta chains below, sequenced in a study of T cell changes during pregnancy in multiple sclerosis. The method was immunoSEQ multiplex PCR; TCRdb's version includes in-frame clones alone and lacks a portion of them. The sample includes 100,000 or so clones, 85% to 95% of them seen just once. Here the sequenced sample was peripheral blood, taken in the third trimester of pregnancy. All receptors come from a female donor with multiple sclerosis, enrolled in a pregnancy study.

This chain links TRBV2 with TRBJ1-2; 7 nucleotides agree with TRBD1. This CDR3 comprises 14 residues. Germline V gene lookup returns CDR1 SNHLY and CDR2 FYNNEI. Unmatched junction bases numbered 10, after V lost 7 bases and J lost 5 bases. This CDR3 reads CASIATGTAYGYTF. Written as DNA, the CDR3 is TGTGCCAGCATAGCAACCGGGACAGCGTATGGCTACACCTTC. Full variable domain (rest looked up from reference TRBV2 and TRBJ1-2): EPEVTQTPSHQVTQMGQEVILRCVPISNHLYFYWYRQILGQKVEFLVSFYNNEISEKSEIFDDQFSVERPDGSNFTLKIRSTKLEDSAMYFCASIATGTAYGYTFGSGTRLTVV.

The J gene is TRBJ2-1, the V gene TRBV7-9, with 10 bases matching TRBD1. The trim removed 5 bases at V and 4 bases at J, leaving 8 bases unmatched. Germline V gives CDR1 SEHNR, CDR2 FQNEAQ (reference sequence). The CDR3 length is 16 residues. CDR3 sequence (DNA): TGTGCCAGCAGCCCCGACGACAGGGGGCTTTACAATGAGCAGTTCTTC. Translated, it gives CASSPDDRGLYNEQFF.

The V and J genes are TRBV28 and TRBJ2-7, with a weak D call TRBD2 (5 bases). Germline V gene sequence: CDR1 MDHEN, CDR2 SYDVKM. Trimming removed 3 bases from V and 2 bases from J, with 11 bases in between. The CDR3 runs 14 residues. Here the CDR3 DNA reads TGTGCCAGCAGTTTTCGCGGGCTCACCTACGAGCAGTACTTC. Its translation: CASSFRGLTYEQYF.

This clone has a single count. DNA of the CDR3: TGTGCCAGCAGCCCCCAGACAGGGGAGTACGGCTACACCTTC. Its translation is CASSPQTGEYGYTF. The rearrangement links TRBV7-2 to TRBJ1-2; 8 bases fit TRBD1. V gave up 5 bases and J gave up 8 bases; unmatched junction bases: 10. Germline V lookup: CDR1 SGHTA, CDR2 FQGNSA. The CDR3 extends over 14 amino acids.

This clone was detected only a few times. This sequence joins TRBV18 and TRBJ1-5; no reliable D call. The germline V gene encodes CDR1 KGHSH and CDR2 LQKENI. This CDR3 is built from 13 residues. V lost 5 bases to trimming and J lost 6 bases, with 11 bases between them. The DNA for the CDR3 is TGTGCCAGCTCAATGGCGAGGAGTCAGCCCCAGCATTTT. Residues: CASSMARSQPQHF. The entire variable domain, with the rest obtained from reference TRBV18 and TRBJ1-5, is as follows: NAGVMQNPRHLVRRRGQEARLRCSPMKGHSHVYWYRQLPEEGLKFMVYLQKENIIDESGMPKERFSAEFPKEGPSILRIQQVVRGDSAAYFCASSMARSQPQHFGDGTRLSIL.

The chain employs TRBV2 and TRBJ2-1; 11 positions agree with TRBD2. This CDR3 region has 16 residues. With 1 base clipped from V and 5 bases from J, the junction kept 4 bases outside the gene matches. Germline V gene data show CDR1 as SNHLY and CDR2 as FYNNEI. CDR3 bases: TGTGCCAGCAGTGAAGAAGGGACTAGCGGTAACAATGAGCAGTTCTTC. Its translation is CASSEEGTSGNNEQFF. The full variable domain, rest sourced from reference TRBV2 and TRBJ2-1, is EPEVTQTPSHQVTQMGQEVILRCVPISNHLYFYWYRQILGQKVEFLVSFYNNEISEKSEIFDDQFSVERPDGSNFTLKIRSTKLEDSAMYFCASSEEGTSGNNEQFFGPGTRLTVL.

The V and J genes are TRBV6-4 and TRBJ1-1; D is undetermined. The V gene lost 4 bases and the J gene lost 3 bases, with 9 bases spanning the gap. CDR3 length: 13 residues. Germline CDR1 is MRHNA and CDR2 is SNTAGT. The CDR3 DNA is TGTGCCAGCAGTGCCGCGGTTGACACTGAAGCTTTCTTT. It is translated as CASSAAVDTEAFF.

This clone was found once. The J gene is TRBJ1-2, the V gene TRBV18; D ambiguous. V dropped 3 bases and J dropped 7 bases, with 12 bases sitting between them. CDR3 length: 13 amino acids. Germline CDR1 reads KGHSH; CDR2 reads LQKENI. CDR3 amino acids: CASSPPGLGGYTF. In DNA form, the CDR3 reads TGTGCCAGCTCACCCCCGGGGTTGGGTGGCTACACCTTC.

This chain links TRBV4-3 with TRBJ2-2, with D tentatively TRBD2 (6 bases). CDR1 and CDR2 from the germline V gene are LGHNA and YSLEER. This CDR3 has 17 amino acids. The ends were cut back, 2 bases at V and 1 base at J, with 14 bases in the middle. The CDR3: CASSQPTGTENTGELFF. As DNA, the CDR3 is TGCGCCAGCAGCCAACCCACCGGGACTGAGAACACCGGGGAGCTGTTTTTT.

This clone was seen just once. The rearrangement links TRBV5-4 to TRBJ2-7, with 8 bases fitting TRBD1. Germline CDR1 SGHNT, CDR2 YYREEE (reference sequence). The V gene end was trimmed by 5 bases and the J gene end by 0 bases; junction bases not matched to a gene: 4. The CDR3 covers 14 residues. CDR3 amino acids: CASSTGGISYEQYF. The CDR3 DNA is TGTGCCAGCAGTACAGGGGGAATCTCCTACGAGCAGTACTTC.

This chain uses TRBV6-5 with TRBJ2-7, with 10 bases matching TRBD1. The germline V gene has CDR1 MNHEY and CDR2 SVGAGI. This CDR3 spans 14 amino acids. The V and J ends lost 6 bases and 3 bases, in that order; junction bases with no gene match: 5. The CDR3 coding sequence is TGTGCCAGCAGATACGGACAGGGGGGCTACGAGCAGTACTTC. Amino acid sequence: CASRYGQGGYEQYF.

CDR3: CASSLVPGNYGYTF. The CDR3 nucleotides are TGTGCCAGCAGCTTAGTTCCAGGGAACTATGGCTACACCTTC. The chain is built from TRBV7-9 and TRBJ1-2; tentatively, D is TRBD1 (5 bases). V lost 1 base and J lost 2, with 8 bases in between. The CDR3 length is 14 residues. Germline V gene lookup returns CDR1 SEHNR and CDR2 FQNEAQ (reference sequence).

The V and J genes are TRBV28 and TRBJ1-4, with TRBD1 matching over 9 bases. This CDR3 region has 14 residues. J lost 8 bases, V lost 6 bases, and 7 bases had no gene match. Germline V CDR1 and CDR2: MDHEN, SYDVKM. The DNA for the CDR3 is TGTGCCAGCAGCAAGGACAGGGGTTGGGAAAAACTGTTTTTT. As protein: CASSKDRGWEKLFF.

The CDR3 sequence: CASSFAVGTGGNEQFF. The CDR3 DNA is TGTGCCAGCAGTTTCGCAGTCGGGACAGGGGGCAATGAGCAGTTCTTC. The chain joins TRBV6-5 to TRBJ2-1; the match to TRBD1 covers 11 bases. Germline CDR1 MNHEY, CDR2 SVGAGI. The CDR3 has 16 amino acids. Germline trimming cut 4 bases from V and 6 bases from J; bases unmatched to any gene: 8.

J is TRBJ1-2 and V is TRBV28; the D gene is possibly TRBD1 (5 bases). In germline, CDR1 is MDHEN, CDR2 SYDVKM. With 6 bases removed from V and 5 bases from J, the gap between germline ends came to 19 bases. The CDR3 has 15 amino acids. This chain's CDR3 is CASRPPGRELYGYTF. DNA of the CDR3: TGTGCCAGCAGGCCGCCCGGCAGGGAATTATATGGCTACACCTTC.

The J gene is TRBJ1-1, the V gene TRBV19; D gene uncertain. Germline CDR1 LNHDA, CDR2 SQIVND (reference sequence). The V end lost 5 bases, the J end lost 3 bases, and 13 bases lay between the germline ends. CDR3 length: 14 amino acids. The CDR3 nucleotides are TGTGCCAGTAGTCTAAATACGGTGTACACTGAAGCTTTCTTT. This encodes CASSLNTVYTEAFF. The full variable domain, with the rest looked up from reference TRBV19 and TRBJ1-1, is DGGITQSPKYLFRKEGQNVTLSCEQNLNHDAMYWYRQDPGQGLRLIYYSQIVNDFQKGDIAEGYSVSREKKESFPLTVTSAQKNPTAFYLCASSLNTVYTEAFFGQGTRLTVV.

V usage is TRBV5-8 and J usage is TRBJ1-2; D unclear. The CDR3 extends over 16 amino acids. Germline CDR1 reads SGHTS; CDR2 reads YDEGEE. V lost 4 bases and J lost 4, with 20 bases in between. CDR3 coding DNA: TGTGCCAGCAGCGGGTTTTGCGGGGAGGATGGCTATGGCTACACCTTC. Its protein is CASSGFCGEDGYGYTF.

V gene TRBV18 combines with J gene TRBJ2-5; TRBD1 agrees at 10 bases. Germline values: CDR1 KGHSH, CDR2 LQKENI. This CDR3 contains 16 residues. Trimming at V came to 1 base and at J to 4 bases, leaving 6 bases not matched to a gene. CDR3 protein: CASSPLTGQGLETQYF. In DNA, the CDR3 is TGTGCCAGCTCACCACTAACGGGACAGGGGCTAGAGACCCAGTACTTC. The complete variable domain, with remaining parts taken from reference TRBV18 and TRBJ2-5, reads NAGVMQNPRHLVRRRGQEARLRCSPMKGHSHVYWYRQLPEEGLKFMVYLQKENIIDESGMPKERFSAEFPKEGPSILRIQQVVRGDSAAYFCASSPLTGQGLETQYFGPGTRLLVL.

CDR3 sequence (DNA): TGCGCCAGCAGCTTGCTGGAGGCCAATGAGCAGTTCTTC. This encodes CASSLLEANEQFF. The chain is built from TRBV5-1 and TRBJ2-1, with D maybe TRBD2 (5 bases). V dropped 1 base and J dropped 6 bases, with 8 bases sitting between them. The CDR3 runs to 13 residues. Germline loops: CDR1 SGHRS, CDR2 YFSETQ.

The CDR3 is CAINSFATQYF. DNA for the CDR3: TGTGCCATCAACAGTTTCGCGACCCAGTACTTC. This rearrangement joins TRBV10-3 to TRBJ2-5; D remains ambiguous. In germline, CDR1 is ENHRY, CDR2 SYGVKD. The CDR3 loop spans 11 amino acids. Trimming removed 7 bases from V and 7 bases from J, with 10 bases in between.

In the case of this clone: Relative to the germline gene, one junction end is altered; a read error may explain this. This sequence joins TRBV6-5 and TRBJ2-3; no clear D gene. The CDR3 consists of 15 residues. Germline CDR1 reads MNHEY; CDR2 reads SVGAGI. CDR3 in DNA: TGTGCCAGCAGTTACTCTCTGGTAACGTCAGAAACGCAGTATTTT. This codes for CASSYSLVTSETQYF.

The chain carries TRBV18 and TRBJ2-2; 7 bases map to TRBD2. Germline V lookup: CDR1 KGHSH, CDR2 LQKENI. V was clipped by 5 bases and J by 1 base; unmatched bases: 7. The length of the CDR3 is 16 residues. The CDR3 DNA is TGTGCCAGCTCAGGGACGGGACTACTGAACACCGGGGAGCTGTTTTTT. Its translation is CASSGTGLLNTGELFF.

J is TRBJ1-1 and V is TRBV5-1; 7 bases fit TRBD1. This CDR3 spans 15 amino acids. Germline CDR1 is SGHRS and CDR2 is YFSETQ. V trimming: 4 bases; J trimming: 1 base; junction bases outside the gene matches: 7. CDR3 region: CASSPSGQTNTEAFF. DNA of the CDR3: TGCGCCAGCAGCCCCTCGGGACAGACGAACACTGAAGCTTTCTTT.

The rearrangement links TRBV5-1 to TRBJ2-7, with 9 bases identical to TRBD1. Germline values: CDR1 SGHRS, CDR2 YFSETQ. After removal of 3 bases from V and 4 bases from J, the junction contained 5 bases not matched to a gene. The CDR3 runs to 14 residues. The CDR3 coding sequence is TGCGCCAGCAGCTCCAGGACAGGGGCGTACGAGCAGTACTTC. Translated, it gives CASSSRTGAYEQYF.